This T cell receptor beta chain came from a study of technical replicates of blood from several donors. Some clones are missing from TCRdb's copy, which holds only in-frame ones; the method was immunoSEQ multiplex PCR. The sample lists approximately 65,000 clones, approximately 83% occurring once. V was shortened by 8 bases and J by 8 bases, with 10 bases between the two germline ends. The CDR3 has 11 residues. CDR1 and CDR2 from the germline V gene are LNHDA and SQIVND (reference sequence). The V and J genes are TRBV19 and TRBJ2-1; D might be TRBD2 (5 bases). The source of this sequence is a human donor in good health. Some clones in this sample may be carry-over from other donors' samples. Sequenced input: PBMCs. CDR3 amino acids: CASFEGDEQFF. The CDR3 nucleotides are TGTGCCAGTTTCGAGGGCGATGAGCAGTTCTTC.